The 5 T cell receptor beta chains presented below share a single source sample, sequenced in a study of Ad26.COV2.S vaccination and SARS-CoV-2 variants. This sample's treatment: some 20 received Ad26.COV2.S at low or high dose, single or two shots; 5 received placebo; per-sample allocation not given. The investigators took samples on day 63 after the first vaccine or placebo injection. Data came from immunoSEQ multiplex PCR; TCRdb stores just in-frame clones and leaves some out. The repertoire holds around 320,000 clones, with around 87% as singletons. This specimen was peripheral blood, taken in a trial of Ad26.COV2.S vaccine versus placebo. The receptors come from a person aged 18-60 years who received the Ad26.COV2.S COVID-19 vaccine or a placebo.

The CDR3 DNA reads as TGTGCCAGCAGCGTCCTAGCGAACTCCTACAATGAGCAGTTCTTC. This encodes CASSVLANSYNEQFF. The chain couples TRBV9 to TRBJ2-1; perhaps TRBD2 as D (6 bases). Germline loops: CDR1 SGDLS, CDR2 YYNGEE. V was shortened by 2 bases and J by 0 bases, with 9 bases between the two germline ends. The CDR3 contains 15 residues. The full variable domain, completed using reference TRBV9 and TRBJ2-1, is DSGVTQTPKHLITATGQRVTLRCSPRSGDLSVYWYQQSLDQGLQFLIQYYNGEERAKGNILERFSAQQFPDLHSELNLSSLELGDSALYFCASSVLANSYNEQFFGPGTRLTVL.

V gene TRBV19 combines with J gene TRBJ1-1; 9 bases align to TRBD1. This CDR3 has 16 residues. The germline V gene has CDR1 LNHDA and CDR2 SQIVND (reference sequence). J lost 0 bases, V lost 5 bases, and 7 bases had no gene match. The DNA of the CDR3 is TGTGCCAGTAGTTTCAACAGGGGGCCATTGAACACTGAAGCTTTCTTT. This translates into CASSFNRGPLNTEAFF. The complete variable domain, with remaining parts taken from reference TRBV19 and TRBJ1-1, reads DGGITQSPKYLFRKEGQNVTLSCEQNLNHDAMYWYRQDPGQGLRLIYYSQIVNDFQKGDIAEGYSVSREKKESFPLTVTSAQKNPTAFYLCASSFNRGPLNTEAFFGQGTRLTVV.

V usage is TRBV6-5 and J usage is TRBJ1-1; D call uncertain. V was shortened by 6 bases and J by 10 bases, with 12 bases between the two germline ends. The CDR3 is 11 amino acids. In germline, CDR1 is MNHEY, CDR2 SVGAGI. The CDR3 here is CASSRSGVAFF. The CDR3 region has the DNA TGTGCCAGCAGCCGGTCCGGAGTAGCTTTCTTT.

The CDR3 protein is CASSTPEGLVYGYTF. Here the CDR3 DNA reads TGTGCCAGTAGTACCCCGGAAGGGTTGGTCTATGGCTACACCTTC. The J gene is TRBJ1-2, the V gene TRBV19; D is uncertain. The CDR3 totals 15 residues. Per germline, CDR1 LNHDA and CDR2 SQIVND (reference sequence). Trimming removed 4 bases at V and 4 bases at J, with 16 bases between.

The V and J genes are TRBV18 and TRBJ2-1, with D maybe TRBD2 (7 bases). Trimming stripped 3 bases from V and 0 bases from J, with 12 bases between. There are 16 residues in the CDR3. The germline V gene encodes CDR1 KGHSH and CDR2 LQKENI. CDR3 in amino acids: CASSPAGASSYNEQFF. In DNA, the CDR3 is TGTGCCAGCTCACCGGCGGGGGCTAGCTCCTACAATGAGCAGTTCTTC.